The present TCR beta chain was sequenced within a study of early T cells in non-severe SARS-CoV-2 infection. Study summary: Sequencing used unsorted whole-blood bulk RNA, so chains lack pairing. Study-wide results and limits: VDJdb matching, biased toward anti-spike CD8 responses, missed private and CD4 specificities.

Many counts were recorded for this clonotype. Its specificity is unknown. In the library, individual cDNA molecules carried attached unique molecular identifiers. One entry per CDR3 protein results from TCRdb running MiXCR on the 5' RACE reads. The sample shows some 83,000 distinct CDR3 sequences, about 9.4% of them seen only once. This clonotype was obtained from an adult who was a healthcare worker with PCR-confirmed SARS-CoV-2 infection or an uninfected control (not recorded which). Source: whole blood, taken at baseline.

As DNA, the CDR3 is TGCAGTGCTAGAAGGCAAAATTGGGATGAGCAGTTCTTC. It specifies CSARRQNWDEQFF. V usage is TRBV20-1 and J usage is TRBJ2-1; D gene uncertain. The CDR3 has 13 residues. In germline, CDR1 is DFQATT, CDR2 SNEGSKA (reference sequence). Trimming pared 2 bases from V and 8 bases from J, leaving 13 bases between.